This T cell receptor (beta chain) was sequenced in a study of blood T cell repertoires in COVID-19. Study-level background: From the United States, Italy and Spain came samples of acute and convalescent COVID-19. Nucleic acid was either cDNA or gDNA, and it came from T cells, B-cell-depleted T cells, or PBMCs.

Authors' analysis steps: Reference gene primer amplification yielded estimated nucleated cell counts. Measured with immunoSEQ multiplex PCR; TCRdb has only the in-frame clones, and not every one. From that table come the V and J calls and clone size; the DNA was used to work out D and trimming. Of approximately 50,000 clones listed, about 81% were seen once; the top ten hold roughly a sixth. The germline V gene has CDR1 SGHVS and CDR2 FQNEAQ. The CDR3 is 16 residues long. V was clipped by 2 bases and J by 6 bases; unmatched bases: 4. The chain uses TRBV7-8 and TRBJ2-2; the match to TRBD2 covers 12 bases. The sequence derives from a man aged 65 to 79 with active COVID-19. Sequences were obtained from peripheral blood. The CDR3 DNA reads TGTGCCAGCAGCTTATTGACTAGCGGGAGCCCCGGGGAGCTGTTTTTT. This translates into CASSLLTSGSPGELFF. Based on the CDR3 plus reference TRBV7-8 and TRBJ2-2, the full variable domain is GAGVSQSPRYKVAKRGQDVALRCDPISGHVSLFWYQQALGQGPEFLTYFQNEAQLDKSGLPSDRFFAERPEGSVSTLKIQRTQQEDSAVYLCASSLLTSGSPGELFFGEGSRLTVL.